This record covers a single TCR beta chain. As yet, its antigen is unknown. The study sampled blood at baseline, cycle 4 day 1, and cycle 7 day 1. The source of the sample is a study of OX40 agonist ivuxolimab in advanced cancers. Study overall: As their treatment, patients were administered ivuxolimab, an agonistic anti-OX40 (CD134) antibody. Hepatocellular carcinoma, melanoma, renal cell or head and neck cancer occurred in dose-escalation patients.

Clones were sequenced by immunoSEQ multiplex PCR, and TCRdb holds only the in-frame ones, with some missing. The sample has about 82,000 clones, around 88% seen once. Study observations and caveats: By week 6 at 0.1 to 3.0 mg/kg, blood CD4+ and CD8+ T cells had expanded clonally.

This CDR3 has 15 amino acids. Trimming shortened V by 1 base and J by 2 bases, and 10 bases separated the two germline ends. CDR1 and CDR2 from the germline V gene are SEHNR and FQNEAQ (reference sequence). Material: CD4+ or CD8+ T cells sorted from blood, obtained in a trial of the OX40 agonist ivuxolimab. This TCR was recovered from an adult with an advanced solid tumor such as melanoma, head and neck, liver or kidney cancer. V and J are TRBV7-9 and TRBJ2-3, with D unclear. Here the CDR3 DNA reads TGTGCCAGCAGCTTAGAGGGCGGTTTCACAGATACGCAGTATTTT. This codes for CASSLEGGFTDTQYF.